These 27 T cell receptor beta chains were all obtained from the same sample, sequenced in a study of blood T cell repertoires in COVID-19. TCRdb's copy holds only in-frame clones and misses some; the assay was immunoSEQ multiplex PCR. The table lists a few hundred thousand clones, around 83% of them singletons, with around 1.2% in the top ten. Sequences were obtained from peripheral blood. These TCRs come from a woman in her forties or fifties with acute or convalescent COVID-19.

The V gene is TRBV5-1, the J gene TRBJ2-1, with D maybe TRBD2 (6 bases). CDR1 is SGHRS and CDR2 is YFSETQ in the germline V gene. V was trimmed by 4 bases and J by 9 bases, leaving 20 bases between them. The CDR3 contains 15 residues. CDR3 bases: TGCGCCAGCAGCAGGGAGCCCGGGACTGAAAGTGAGCAGTTCTTC. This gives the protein CASSREPGTESEQFF.

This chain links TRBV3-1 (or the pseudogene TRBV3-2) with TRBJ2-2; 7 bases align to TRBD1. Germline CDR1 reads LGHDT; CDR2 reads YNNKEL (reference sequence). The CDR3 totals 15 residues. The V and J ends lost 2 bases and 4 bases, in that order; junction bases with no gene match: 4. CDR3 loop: CASSQLQGLTGELFF. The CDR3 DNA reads TGTGCCAGCAGCCAACTACAGGGGCTCACCGGGGAGCTGTTTTTT.

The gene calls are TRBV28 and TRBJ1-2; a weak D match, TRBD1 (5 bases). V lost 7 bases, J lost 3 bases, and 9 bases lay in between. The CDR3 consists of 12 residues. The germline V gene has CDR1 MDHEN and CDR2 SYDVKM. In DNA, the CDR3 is TGTGCCAGCACGGGACTGTACTATGGCTACACCTTC. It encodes CASTGLYYGYTF.

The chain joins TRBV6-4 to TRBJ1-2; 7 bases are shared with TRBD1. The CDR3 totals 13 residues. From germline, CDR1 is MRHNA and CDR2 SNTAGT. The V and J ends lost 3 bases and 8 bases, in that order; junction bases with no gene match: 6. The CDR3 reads CASSENPGGGYTF. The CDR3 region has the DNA TGTGCCAGCAGTGAAAACCCAGGGGGAGGCTACACCTTC.

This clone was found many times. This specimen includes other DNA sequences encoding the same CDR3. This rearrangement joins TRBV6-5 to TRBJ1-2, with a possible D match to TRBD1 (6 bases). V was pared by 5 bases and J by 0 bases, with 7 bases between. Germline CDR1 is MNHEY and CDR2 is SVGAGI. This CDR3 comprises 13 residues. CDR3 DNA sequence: TGTGCCAGCAGTAGGGACACTAACTATGGCTACACCTTC. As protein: CASSRDTNYGYTF.

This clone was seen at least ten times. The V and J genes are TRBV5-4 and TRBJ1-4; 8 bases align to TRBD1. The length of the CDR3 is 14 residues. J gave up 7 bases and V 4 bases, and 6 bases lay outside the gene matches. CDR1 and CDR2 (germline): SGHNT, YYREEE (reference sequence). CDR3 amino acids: CASSPDRGGEKLFF. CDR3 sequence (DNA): TGTGCCAGCAGCCCAGACAGGGGCGGTGAAAAACTGTTTTTT.

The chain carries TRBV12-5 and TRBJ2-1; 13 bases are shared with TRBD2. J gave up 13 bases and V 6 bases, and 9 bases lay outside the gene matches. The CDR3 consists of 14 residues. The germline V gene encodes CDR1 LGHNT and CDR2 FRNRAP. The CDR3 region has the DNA TGTGCTAGTGGGCCGGGACTAGCGGGGCGTGAACAGTTCTTC. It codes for CASGPGLAGREQFF.

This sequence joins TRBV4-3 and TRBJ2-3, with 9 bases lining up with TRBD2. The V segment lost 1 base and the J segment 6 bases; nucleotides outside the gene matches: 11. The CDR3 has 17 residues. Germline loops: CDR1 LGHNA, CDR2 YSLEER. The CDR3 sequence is CASSQGLGSGSIDTQYF. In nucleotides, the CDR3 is TGCGCCAGCAGCCAAGGCCTCGGTAGCGGGAGTATCGATACGCAGTATTTT.

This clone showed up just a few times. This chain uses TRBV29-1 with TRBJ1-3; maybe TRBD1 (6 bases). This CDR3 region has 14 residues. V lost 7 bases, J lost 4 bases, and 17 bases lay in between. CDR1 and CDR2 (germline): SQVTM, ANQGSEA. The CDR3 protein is CSAKQGNGGNTIYF. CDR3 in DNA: TGCAGCGCCAAACAGGGAAACGGAGGAAACACCATATATTTT.

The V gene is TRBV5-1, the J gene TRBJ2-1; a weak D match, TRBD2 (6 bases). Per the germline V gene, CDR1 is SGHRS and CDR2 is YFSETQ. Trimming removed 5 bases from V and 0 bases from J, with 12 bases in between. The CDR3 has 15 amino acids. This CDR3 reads CASRVVGGSYNEQFF. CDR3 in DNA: TGCGCCAGCAGGGTTGTGGGGGGCTCCTACAATGAGCAGTTCTTC.

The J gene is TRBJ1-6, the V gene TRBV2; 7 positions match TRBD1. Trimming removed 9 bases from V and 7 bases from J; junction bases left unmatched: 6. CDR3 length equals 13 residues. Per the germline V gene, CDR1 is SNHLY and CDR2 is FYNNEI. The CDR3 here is CASTGTVNSPLHF. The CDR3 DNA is TGTGCCAGTACCGGGACAGTGAATTCACCCCTCCACTTT.

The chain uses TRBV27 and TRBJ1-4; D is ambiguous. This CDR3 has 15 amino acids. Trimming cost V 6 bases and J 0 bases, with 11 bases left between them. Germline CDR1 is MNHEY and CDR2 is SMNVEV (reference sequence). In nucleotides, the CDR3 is TGTGCCAGCAGCCTAGAGTTAGCAACTAATGAAAAACTGTTTTTT. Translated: CASSLELATNEKLFF.

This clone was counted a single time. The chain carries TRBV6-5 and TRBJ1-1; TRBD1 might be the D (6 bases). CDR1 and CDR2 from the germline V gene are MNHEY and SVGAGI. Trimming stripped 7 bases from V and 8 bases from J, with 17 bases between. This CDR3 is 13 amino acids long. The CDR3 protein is CASNISEDREAFF. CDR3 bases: TGTGCCAGCAACATCTCGGAAGACAGGGAAGCTTTCTTT.

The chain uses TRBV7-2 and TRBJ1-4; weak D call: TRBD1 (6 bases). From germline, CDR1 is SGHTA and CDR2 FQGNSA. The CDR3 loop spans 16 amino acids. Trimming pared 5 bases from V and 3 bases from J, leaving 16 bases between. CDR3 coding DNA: TGTGCCAGCAGCAGATCTTTGGGGGCGGCTAATGAAAAACTGTTTTTT. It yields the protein CASSRSLGAANEKLFF. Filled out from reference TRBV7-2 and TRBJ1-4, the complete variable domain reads GAGVSQSPSNKVTEKGKDVELRCDPISGHTALYWYRQSLGQGLEFLIYFQGNSAPDKSGLPSDRFSAERTGGSVSTLTIQRTQQEDSAVYLCASSRSLGAANEKLFFGSGTQLSVL.

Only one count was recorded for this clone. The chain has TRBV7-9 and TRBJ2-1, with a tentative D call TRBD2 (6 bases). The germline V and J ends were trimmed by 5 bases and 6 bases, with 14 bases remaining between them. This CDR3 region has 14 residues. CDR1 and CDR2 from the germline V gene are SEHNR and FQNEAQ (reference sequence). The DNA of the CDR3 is TGTGCCAGCAGCCTCGGGGGTTTCTCCAATGAGCAGTTCTTC. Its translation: CASSLGGFSNEQFF.

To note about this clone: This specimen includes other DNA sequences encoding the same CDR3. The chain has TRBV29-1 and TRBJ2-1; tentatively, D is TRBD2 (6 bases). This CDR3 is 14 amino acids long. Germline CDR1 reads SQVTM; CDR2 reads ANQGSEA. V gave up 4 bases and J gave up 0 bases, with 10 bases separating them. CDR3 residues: CSVVGGSSYNEQFF. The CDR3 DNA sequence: TGCAGCGTTGTAGGAGGGAGCTCCTACAATGAGCAGTTCTTC.

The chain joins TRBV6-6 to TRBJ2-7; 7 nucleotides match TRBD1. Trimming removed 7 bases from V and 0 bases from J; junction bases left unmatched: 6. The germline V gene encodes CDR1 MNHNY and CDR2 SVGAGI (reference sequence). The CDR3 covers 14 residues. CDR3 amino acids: CASTPGQHSYEQYF. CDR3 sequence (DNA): TGTGCCAGCACCCCGGGACAGCACTCCTACGAGCAGTACTTC.

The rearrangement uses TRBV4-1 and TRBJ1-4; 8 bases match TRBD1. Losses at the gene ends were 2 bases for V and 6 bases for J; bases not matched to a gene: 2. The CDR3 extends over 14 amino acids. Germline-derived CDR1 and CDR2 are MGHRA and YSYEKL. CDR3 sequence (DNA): TGCGCCAGCAGCCAAAGACAGGGGTATGAAAAACTGTTTTTT. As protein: CASSQRQGYEKLFF.

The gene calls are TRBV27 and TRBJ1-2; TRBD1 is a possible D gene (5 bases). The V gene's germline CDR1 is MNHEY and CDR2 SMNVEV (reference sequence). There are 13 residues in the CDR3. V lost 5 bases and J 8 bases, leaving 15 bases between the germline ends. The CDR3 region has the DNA TGTGCCAGCAGTCTGGGGGGAAGTCGAGGCTACACCTTC. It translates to CASSLGGSRGYTF.

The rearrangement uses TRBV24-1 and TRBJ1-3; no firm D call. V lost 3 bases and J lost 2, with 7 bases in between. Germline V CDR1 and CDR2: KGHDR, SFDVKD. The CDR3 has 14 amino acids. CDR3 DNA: TGTGCCACCAGTGATGGGCAGACTGGAAACACCATATATTTT. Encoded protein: CATSDGQTGNTIYF.

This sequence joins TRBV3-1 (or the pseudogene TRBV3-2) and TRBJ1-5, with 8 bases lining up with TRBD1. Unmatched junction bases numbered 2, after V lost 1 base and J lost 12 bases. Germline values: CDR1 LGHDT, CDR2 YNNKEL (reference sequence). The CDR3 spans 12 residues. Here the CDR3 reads CASSQAGQDQHF. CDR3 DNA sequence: TGTGCCAGCAGCCAAGCGGGACAGGACCAGCATTTT.

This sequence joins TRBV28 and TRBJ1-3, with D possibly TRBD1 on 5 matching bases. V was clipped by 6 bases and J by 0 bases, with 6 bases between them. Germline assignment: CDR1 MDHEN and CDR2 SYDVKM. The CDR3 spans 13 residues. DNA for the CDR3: TGTGCCAGCAGCGACAGCTCTGGAAACACCATATATTTT. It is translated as CASSDSSGNTIYF.

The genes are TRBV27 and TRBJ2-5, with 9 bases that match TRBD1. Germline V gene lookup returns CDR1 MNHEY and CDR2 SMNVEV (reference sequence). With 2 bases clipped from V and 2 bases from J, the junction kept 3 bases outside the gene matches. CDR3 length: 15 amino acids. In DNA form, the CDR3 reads TGTGCCAGCAGTTTAGGGACAGGGAGACAAGAGACCCAGTACTTC. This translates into CASSLGTGRQETQYF.

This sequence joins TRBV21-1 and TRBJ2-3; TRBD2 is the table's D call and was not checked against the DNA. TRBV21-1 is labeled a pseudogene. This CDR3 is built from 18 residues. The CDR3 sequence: CASSDPDGGGESTDTQYF. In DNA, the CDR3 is TGTGCCAGCAGCGACCCGGACGGCGGGGGGGAAAGCACAGATACGCAGTATTTT.

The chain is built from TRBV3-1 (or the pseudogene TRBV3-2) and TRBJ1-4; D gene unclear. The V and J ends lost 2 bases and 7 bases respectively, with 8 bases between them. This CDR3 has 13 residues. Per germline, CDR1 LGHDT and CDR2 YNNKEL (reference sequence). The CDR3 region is CASSQRMSEKLFF. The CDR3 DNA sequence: TGTGCCAGCAGCCAACGAATGAGTGAAAAACTGTTTTTT.

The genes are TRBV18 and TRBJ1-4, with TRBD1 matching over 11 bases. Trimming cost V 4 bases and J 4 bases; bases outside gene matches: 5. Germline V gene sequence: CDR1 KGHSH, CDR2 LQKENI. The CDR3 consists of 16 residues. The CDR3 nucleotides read TGTGCCAGCTCACTCGGACAGGGGGCTGTTAATGAAAAACTGTTTTTT. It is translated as CASSLGQGAVNEKLFF.

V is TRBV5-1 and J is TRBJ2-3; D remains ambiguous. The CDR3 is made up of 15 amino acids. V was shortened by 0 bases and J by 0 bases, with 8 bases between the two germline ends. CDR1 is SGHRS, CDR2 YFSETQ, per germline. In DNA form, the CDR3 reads TGCGCCAGCAGCTTGGTTGTCTCTAGCACAGATACGCAGTATTTT. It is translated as CASSLVVSSTDTQYF.